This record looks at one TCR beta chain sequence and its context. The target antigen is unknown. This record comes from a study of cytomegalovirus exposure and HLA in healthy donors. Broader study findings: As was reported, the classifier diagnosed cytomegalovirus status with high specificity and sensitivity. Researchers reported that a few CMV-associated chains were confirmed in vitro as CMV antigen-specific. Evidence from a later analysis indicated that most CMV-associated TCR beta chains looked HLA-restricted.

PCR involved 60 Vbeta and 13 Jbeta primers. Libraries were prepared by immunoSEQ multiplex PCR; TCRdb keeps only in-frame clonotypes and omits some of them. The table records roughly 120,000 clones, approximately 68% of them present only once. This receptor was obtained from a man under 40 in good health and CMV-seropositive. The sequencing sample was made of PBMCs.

The CDR3 region has the DNA TGTCGGCTTGACGTAGCGGAAACCTACGAGCAGTACTTC. This sequence encodes CRLDVAETYEQYF. J is TRBJ2-7 and V is TRBV19, with D tentatively TRBD2 (6 bases). Germline V lookup: CDR1 LNHDA, CDR2 SQIVND (reference sequence). This CDR3 contains 13 residues.